Below, one TCR beta chain is given with its context. Its cognate antigen is unknown. Per the germline V gene, CDR1 is MDHEN and CDR2 is SYDVKM. CDR3 length: 14 amino acids. V shed 2 bases and J shed 5 bases, with 12 bases lying between them. Deep level was the assay's run setting. Generated by immunoSEQ multiplex PCR, the TCRdb table keeps only in-frame clones and is missing some. This table has about 730,000 clones, 72% appearing once. This record belongs to a study of shared clonotypes between healthy human individuals. The overall study: Each donor had three CD4 naive, three CD4 memory, two CD8 naive and one CD8 memory plate. Study-wide findings and caveats: Around 5% was the fraction of naive CD4 clonotypes found shared across a handful of donors. Researchers found naive subsets generally carried larger estimated richness than memory subsets.

This chain uses TRBV28 with TRBJ1-1; maybe TRBD1 (5 bases). The receptor's source is a woman aged 25 to 45 in good health. Input material: memory CD4+ T cells sorted from blood. Subset given: CD45RA-negative fraction. The chain's CDR3 is CASSLPGPRTEAFF. CDR3 DNA: TGTGCCAGCAGTTTACCGGGACCGAGAACTGAAGCTTTCTTT. The full variable domain, rest sourced from reference TRBV28 and TRBJ1-1, is DVKVTQSSRYLVKRTGEKVFLECVQDMDHENMFWYRQDPGLGLRLIYFSYDVKMKEKGDIPEGYSVSREKKERFSLILESASTNQTSMYLCASSLPGPRTEAFFGQGTRLTVV.